The rows below give T cell receptor beta chains drawn from one sample of a study of shared clonotypes between healthy human individuals. Profiling relied on immunoSEQ multiplex PCR, and the TCRdb table lists in-frame clones only, not all of them. This sample has about 1.1 million clones, with approximately 77% found just once. The specimen was memory CD4+ T cells from PBMCs. Receptors originate from a man between 18 and 35 years old in good health. Some clones in this sample may be carry-over from other donors' samples. Each CDR3 is given without its conserved first and last residue.

V: TRBV27; J: TRBJ2-7; CDR3: ANRKAGGVEQY
V: TRBV5-1; J: TRBJ1-4; CDR3: ASSQTGVNEKLF
V: TRBV5-6; J: TRBJ2-7; CDR3: ASSPRGAGGLDEQY
V: TRBV5-1; J: TRBJ1-5; CDR3: ASSVGQPGQPQH
V: TRBV29-1; J: TRBJ1-1; CDR3: SVPGYTEAF
V: TRBV7-8; J: TRBJ1-2; CDR3: ASSSTPGTGFNHGYT
V: TRBV18; J: TRBJ2-1; CDR3: ASSPETTGGQF
V: TRBV5-1; J: TRBJ2-3; CDR3: ASSQMDTQY
V: TRBV28; J: TRBJ2-2; CDR3: ASSLTFLASKGGELF
V: TRBV28; J: TRBJ2-7; CDR3: ASGFEQY
V: TRBV28; J: TRBJ2-5; CDR3: ASSLSSQETQY
V: TRBV6-1; J: TRBJ1-5; CDR3: ASSLDRGNQPQH
V: TRBV28; J: TRBJ1-5; CDR3: ASSFRGRQPQH
V: TRBV28; J: TRBJ2-7; CDR3: ASRQRGSGLAGEQY
V: TRBV6-5; J: TRBJ1-2; CDR3: ASSYSGGGSYGYT
V: TRBV2; J: TRBJ1-2; CDR3: ASSESGLRGASYGYT
V: TRBV28; J: TRBJ1-4; CDR3: ASSLWSADFNEKLF
V: TRBV19; J: TRBJ1-5; CDR3: ASSMRGFDQPQH
V: TRBV2; J: TRBJ1-5; CDR3: ASTQGNQPQH
V: TRBV9; J: TRBJ1-1; CDR3: ASSNQLNTEAF
V: TRBV18; J: TRBJ1-1; CDR3: ASSPERNTEAF
V: TRBV5-6; J: TRBJ2-2; CDR3: ASSLLRGDTGELF
V: TRBV6-5; J: TRBJ2-7; CDR3: ASSYSYSGNEQY
V: TRBV28; J: TRBJ1-4; CDR3: ASNVGGRTNEKLF
V: TRBV20-1; J: TRBJ2-1; CDR3: SARGGGEQF
V: TRBV28; J: TRBJ1-1; CDR3: ASSLLGIRTEAF
V: TRBV4-2; J: TRBJ2-7; CDR3: ASSRPGTPHEQY